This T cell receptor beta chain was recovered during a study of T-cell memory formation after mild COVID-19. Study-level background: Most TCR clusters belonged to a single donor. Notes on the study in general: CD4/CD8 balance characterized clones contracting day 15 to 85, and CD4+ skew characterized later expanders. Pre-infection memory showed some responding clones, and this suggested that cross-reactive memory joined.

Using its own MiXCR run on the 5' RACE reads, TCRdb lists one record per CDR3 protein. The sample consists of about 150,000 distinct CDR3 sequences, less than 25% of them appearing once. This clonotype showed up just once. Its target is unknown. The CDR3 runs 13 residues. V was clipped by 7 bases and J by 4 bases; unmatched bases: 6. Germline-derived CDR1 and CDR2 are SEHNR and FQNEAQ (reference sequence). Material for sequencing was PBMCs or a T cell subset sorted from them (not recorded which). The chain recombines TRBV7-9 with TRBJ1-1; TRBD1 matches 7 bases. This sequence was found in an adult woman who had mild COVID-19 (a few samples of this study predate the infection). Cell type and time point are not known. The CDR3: CASIDRVGTEAFF. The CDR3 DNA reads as TGTGCCAGCATCGACAGGGTGGGCACTGAAGCTTTCTTT.